The present T cell receptor (beta chain) was sequenced within a study of cytomegalovirus exposure and HLA in healthy donors. Study observations and caveats: The availability of immune exposure information extended only to CMV serostatus.

Both 60 Vbeta primers and 13 Jbeta primers went into the PCR. This table comes from immunoSEQ multiplex PCR, and its TCRdb copy is limited to in-frame clones, with some not included. Of about 82,000 clones listed, approximately 79% were seen once; the top ten hold 13%. Absent from the records is this donor's CMV serostatus. The sample holds one count of this clone. Its antigen remains unidentified. Germline values: CDR1 SGHKS, CDR2 YYEKEE (reference sequence). CDR3 length: 14 residues. V was clipped by 5 bases and J by 8 bases, with 17 bases between them. V and J are TRBV5-5 and TRBJ2-1; a possible D gene is TRBD2 (6 bases). The sequence was collected from a human donor in good health. Input material: PBMCs. Here the CDR3 reads CASSFPGVPHEQFF. In nucleotides, the CDR3 is TGTGCCAGCAGTTTTCCGGGAGTCCCTCATGAGCAGTTCTTC.